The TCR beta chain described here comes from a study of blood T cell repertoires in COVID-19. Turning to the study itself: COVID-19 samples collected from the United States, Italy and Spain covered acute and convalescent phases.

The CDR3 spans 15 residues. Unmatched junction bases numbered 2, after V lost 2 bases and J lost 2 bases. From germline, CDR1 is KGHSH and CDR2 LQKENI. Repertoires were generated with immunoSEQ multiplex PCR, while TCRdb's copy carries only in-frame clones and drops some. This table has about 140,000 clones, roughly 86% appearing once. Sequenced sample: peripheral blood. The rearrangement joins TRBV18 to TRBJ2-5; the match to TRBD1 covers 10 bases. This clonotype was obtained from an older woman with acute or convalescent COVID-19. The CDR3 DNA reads TGTGCCAGCTCACCAGACAGGGGGCTACAAGAGACCCAGTACTTC. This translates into CASSPDRGLQETQYF.